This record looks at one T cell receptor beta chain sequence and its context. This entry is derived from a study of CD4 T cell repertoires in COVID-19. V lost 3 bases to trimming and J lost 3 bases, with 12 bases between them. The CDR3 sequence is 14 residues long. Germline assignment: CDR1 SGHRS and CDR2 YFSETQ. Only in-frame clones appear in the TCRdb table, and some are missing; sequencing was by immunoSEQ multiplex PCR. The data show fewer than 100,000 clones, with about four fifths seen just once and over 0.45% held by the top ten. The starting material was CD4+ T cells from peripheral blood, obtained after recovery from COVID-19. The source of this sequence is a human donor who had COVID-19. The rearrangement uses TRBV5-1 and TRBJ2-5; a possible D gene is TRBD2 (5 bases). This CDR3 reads CASSSRTAEETQYF. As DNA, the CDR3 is TGCGCCAGCAGCTCCCGGACTGCCGAAGAGACCCAGTACTTC.